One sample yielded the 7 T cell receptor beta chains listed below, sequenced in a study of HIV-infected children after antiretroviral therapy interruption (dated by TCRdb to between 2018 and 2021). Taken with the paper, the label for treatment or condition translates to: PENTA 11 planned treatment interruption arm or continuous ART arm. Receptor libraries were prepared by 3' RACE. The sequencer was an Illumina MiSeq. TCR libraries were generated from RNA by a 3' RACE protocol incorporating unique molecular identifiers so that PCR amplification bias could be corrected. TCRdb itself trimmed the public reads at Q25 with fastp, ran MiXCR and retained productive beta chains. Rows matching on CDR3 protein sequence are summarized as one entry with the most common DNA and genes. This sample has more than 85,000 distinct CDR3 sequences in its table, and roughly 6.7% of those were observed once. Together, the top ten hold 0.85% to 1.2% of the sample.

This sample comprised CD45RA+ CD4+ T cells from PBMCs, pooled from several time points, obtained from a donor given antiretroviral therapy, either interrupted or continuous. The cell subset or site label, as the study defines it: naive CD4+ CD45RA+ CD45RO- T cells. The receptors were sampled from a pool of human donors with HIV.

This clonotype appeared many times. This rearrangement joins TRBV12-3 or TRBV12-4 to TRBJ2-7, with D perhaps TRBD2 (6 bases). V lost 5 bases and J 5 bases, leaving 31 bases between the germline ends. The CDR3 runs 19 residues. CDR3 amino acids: CASSPMINFRGSRGHEQYF. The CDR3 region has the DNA TGTGCCAGCAGTCCAATGATAAACTTCCGGGGGAGCCGCGGGCACGAGCAGTACTTC.

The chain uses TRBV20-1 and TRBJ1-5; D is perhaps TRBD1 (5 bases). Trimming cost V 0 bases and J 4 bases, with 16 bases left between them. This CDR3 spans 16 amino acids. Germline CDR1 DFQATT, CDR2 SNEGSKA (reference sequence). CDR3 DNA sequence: TGCAGTGCTAGAGATTCGGGGAAGGGGCGTAATCAGCCCCAGCATTTT. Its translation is CSARDSGKGRNQPQHF.

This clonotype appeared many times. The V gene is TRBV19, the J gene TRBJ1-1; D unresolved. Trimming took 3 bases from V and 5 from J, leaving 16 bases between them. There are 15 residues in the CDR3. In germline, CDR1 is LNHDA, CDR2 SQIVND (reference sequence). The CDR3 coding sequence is TGTGCCAGTAGTATTCGACCGACCTTGGAAACTGAAGCTTTCTTT. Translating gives CASSIRPTLETEAFF.

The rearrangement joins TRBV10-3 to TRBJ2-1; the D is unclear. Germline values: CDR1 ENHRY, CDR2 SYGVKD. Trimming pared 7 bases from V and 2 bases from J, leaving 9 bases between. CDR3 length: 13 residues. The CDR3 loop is CAITPGPYNEQFF. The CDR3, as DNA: TGTGCCATCACCCCCGGACCCTACAATGAGCAGTTCTTC.

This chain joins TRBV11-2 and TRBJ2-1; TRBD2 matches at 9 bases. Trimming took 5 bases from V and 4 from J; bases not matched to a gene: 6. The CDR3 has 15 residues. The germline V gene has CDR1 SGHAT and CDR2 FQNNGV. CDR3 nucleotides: TGTGCCAGCAGCCGTAGCGGGGGCCTTTACAATGAGCAGTTCTTC. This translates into CASSRSGGLYNEQFF.

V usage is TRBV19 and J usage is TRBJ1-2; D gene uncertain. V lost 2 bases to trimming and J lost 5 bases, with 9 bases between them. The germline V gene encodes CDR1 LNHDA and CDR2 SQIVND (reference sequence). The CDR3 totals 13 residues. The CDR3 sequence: CASSIRAEYGYTF. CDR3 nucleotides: TGTGCCAGTAGTATAAGGGCAGAATATGGCTACACCTTC.

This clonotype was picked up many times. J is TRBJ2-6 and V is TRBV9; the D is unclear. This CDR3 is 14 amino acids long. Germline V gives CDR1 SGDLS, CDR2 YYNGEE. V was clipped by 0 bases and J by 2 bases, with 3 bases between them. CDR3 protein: CASSVAAGANVLTF. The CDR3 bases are TGTGCCAGCAGCGTAGCTGCTGGGGCCAACGTCCTGACTTTC.